Below, 20 T cell receptor beta chains from the same sample are listed, as sequenced in a study of regulatory T cells in long-lasting Graves disease. Time point of the sample: newly diagnosed GD, antithyroid drugs for less than 3 months. PBMC RNA served as the TCR library source. Arm-PCR of CDR3 regions with iRepertoire HTBI primers generated TCR beta libraries. TCRdb used MiXCR to reprocess the multiplex PCR reads, holding one entry per CDR3 protein. The sample shows more than 300,000 distinct CDR3 sequences, about 12% of them seen only once. These records were also assigned to another study, of T cells in Graves' hyperthyroidism and ophthalmopathy.

Sequences were derived from peripheral blood mononuclear cells (PBMCs), sampled at new diagnosis, from a patient treated with antithyroid drugs. The source is a woman between 18 and 30 years old with Graves disease.

The table lists this clonotype with many counts. The chain is built from TRBV7-2 and TRBJ2-1, with TRBD1 matching over 10 bases. CDR1 and CDR2 from the germline V gene are SGHTA and FQGNSA. V shed 6 bases, J shed 8 bases, and the junction held 10 bases outside the gene matches. CDR3 length: 15 residues. This chain's CDR3 is CASRSGTGDIDEQFF. CDR3 nucleotide sequence: TGTGCCAGCAGATCCGGGACAGGGGATATAGATGAGCAGTTCTTC.

This clonotype was detected many times. V usage is TRBV12-5 and J usage is TRBJ2-3, with TRBD1 identical over 9 bases. The CDR3 consists of 18 residues. Germline CDR1 and CDR2: LGHNT and FRNRAP. With V trimmed by 1 base and J by 8 bases, 16 bases remained unmatched. DNA for the CDR3: TGTGCTAGTGGTTTGGCCGAACGGGACAGGGTGCAACCAGGTACGCAGTATTTT. Translating it yields CASGLAERDRVQPGTQYF.

Concerning this clonotype itself: One base separates it from a far larger clone, so it is likely a read error. The chain joins TRBV28 to TRBJ2-5; TRBD2 is a possible D gene (6 bases). The end of the DNA fits TRBJ2-1 better, so the J call may be wrong. CDR3 length equals 15 residues. Germline-derived CDR1 and CDR2 are MDHEN and SYDVKM. In DNA form, the CDR3 reads TGTGCCAGCAGCTACCTTGGACTAACCGACAATGAGCAGTTCTTC. Its protein is CASSYLGLTDNEQFF.

This clonotype has just a few counts. The J gene is TRBJ2-1, the V gene TRBV6-2 or TRBV6-3, with 10 positions matching TRBD1. CDR3 length: 13 amino acids. V lost 5 bases to trimming and J lost 10 bases; unmatched junction nucleotides: 5. Germline-derived CDR1 and CDR2 are MNHEY and SVGEGT. The DNA for the CDR3 is TGTGCCAGCAGTACGACAGGGGGCGGGGAGCAGTTCTTC. Protein product: CASSTTGGGEQFF.

The rearrangement links TRBV4-1 to TRBJ2-1; 14 positions agree with TRBD2. The CDR3 is 16 amino acids. The V segment lost 0 bases and the J segment 10 bases; nucleotides outside the gene matches: 5. Germline lookup yields CDR1 MGHRA and CDR2 YSYEKL. The CDR3 DNA is TGCGCCAGCAGCCAAGATCCGGGACTAGCGGGAGCGGAGCAGTTCTTC. It specifies CASSQDPGLAGAEQFF.

This clonotype was observed a handful of times. Possible read error: a much larger clone is one base away. The chain couples TRBV2 to TRBJ2-3, with unresolved D. CDR3 length: 15 amino acids. Germline V gene data show CDR1 as SNHLY and CDR2 as FYNNEI. Trimming stripped 4 bases from V and 0 bases from J, with 11 bases between. CDR3 region: CASSGRRSSTDTQYF. The CDR3 DNA reads TGTGCCAGCAGTGGTCGAAGATCTAGCACAGATACGCAGTATTTT. The full variable domain, completed using reference TRBV2 and TRBJ2-3, is EPEVTQTPSHQVTQMGQEVILRCVPISNHLYFYWYRQILGQKVEFLVSFYNNEISEKSEIFDDQFSVERPDGSNFTLKIRSTKLEDSAMYFCASSGRRSSTDTQYFGPGTRLTVL.

This clonotype was detected many times. This chain joins TRBV7-6 and TRBJ2-1, with D perhaps matching TRBD1 (6 bases). Trimming took 3 bases from V and 10 from J, leaving 7 bases between them. CDR1 and CDR2 from the germline V gene are SGHVS and FNYEAQ. The CDR3 runs to 11 residues. CDR3 sequence: CASSFTGEQFF. For the CDR3, the DNA is TGTGCCAGCAGCTTCACAGGGGAGCAGTTCTTC.

This clonotype was seen more than once but under ten times. The gene calls are TRBV30 and TRBJ1-2; no clear D. This CDR3 comprises 13 residues. Germline CDR1 and CDR2: GTSNPN and SVGIG (reference sequence). CDR3 in DNA: TGTGCTCTCGAATCTGGTTTGGGCTATGGCTACACCTTC. The encoded protein is CALESGLGYGYTF. Full variable domain (missing parts from reference TRBV30 and TRBJ1-2): SQTIHQWPATLVQPVGSPLSLECTVEGTSNPNLYWYRQAAGRGLQLLFYSVGIGQISSEVPQNLSASRPQDRQFILSSKKLLLSDSGFYLCALESGLGYGYTFGSGTRLTVV.

This clonotype came up a few times. A much bigger clone sits one base away, suggesting this may be a read error. This sequence joins TRBV27 and TRBJ2-3; D not certain. This CDR3 region has 12 residues. Germline lookup yields CDR1 MNHEY and CDR2 SMNVEV (reference sequence). The V end was cut by 5 bases, the J end by 2 bases, with 5 bases between. The CDR3 loop is CASSQLTDTQYF. Here the CDR3 DNA reads TGTGCCAGCAGTCAACTCACAGATACGCAGTATTTT.

This clonotype was counted ten times or more. The V and J genes are TRBV20-1 and TRBJ1-4; 8 nucleotides line up with TRBD1. From germline, CDR1 is DFQATT and CDR2 SNEGSKA (reference sequence). This CDR3 has 16 amino acids. The J segment lost 8 bases and the V segment lost 6 bases, leaving 17 bases of the junction unmatched. This CDR3 is CSAPNPRTGRWEKLFF. CDR3 DNA sequence: TGCAGTGCGCCTAATCCTCGGACAGGGCGGTGGGAAAAACTGTTTTTT.

The sample holds a few counts of this clonotype. V is TRBV15 and J is TRBJ2-7; D not certain. This CDR3 has 14 residues. Germline CDR1 and CDR2: LNHNV and YYDKDF (reference sequence). Trimming pared 4 bases from V and 2 bases from J, leaving 12 bases between. The chain's CDR3 is CATSMVTVAYEQYF. The DNA of the CDR3 is TGTGCCACCAGCATGGTTACAGTAGCCTACGAGCAGTACTTC.

This clonotype has at least ten counts. V gene TRBV28 combines with J gene TRBJ2-1; a weak D match, TRBD2 (6 bases). CDR3 length: 15 amino acids. Germline CDR1 MDHEN, CDR2 SYDVKM. Trimming stripped 4 bases from V and 5 bases from J, with 15 bases between. Here the CDR3 DNA reads TGTGCCAGCAGTTCGCTCACCGGGAGTAACAATGAGCAGTTCTTC. As protein: CASSSLTGSNNEQFF.

This clonotype was found many times. The chain combines TRBV20-1 with TRBJ1-5; TRBD1 matches at 7 bases. From germline, CDR1 is DFQATT and CDR2 SNEGSKA (reference sequence). CDR3 length: 13 amino acids. V was pared by 2 bases and J by 5 bases, with 3 bases of the junction left unmatched. CDR3 region: CSARRQGYQPQHF. CDR3 coding DNA: TGCAGTGCTAGACGACAGGGCTATCAGCCCCAGCATTTT.

This clonotype was found many times. The chain couples TRBV12-3 or TRBV12-4 to TRBJ2-1, with D perhaps TRBD1 (5 bases). This CDR3 has 15 residues. Trimming took 3 bases from V and 7 from J, leaving 16 bases between them. This CDR3 reads CASSFLGVKPNEQFF. The CDR3 DNA reads as TGTGCCAGCAGTTTTTTAGGGGTTAAGCCAAATGAGCAGTTCTTC.

In its sample, this clonotype was seen many times. This chain links TRBV29-1 with TRBJ2-3; 10 nucleotides align to TRBD2. With V trimmed by 2 bases and J by 2 bases, 10 bases remained unmatched. Per the germline V gene, CDR1 is SQVTM and CDR2 is ANQGSEA. CDR3 length: 17 amino acids. The CDR3 coding sequence is TGCAGCGTTGAACTTAGCGGGAGGTCCTATTCCACAGATACGCAGTATTTT. This codes for CSVELSGRSYSTDTQYF.

This clonotype was recorded many times. The chain uses TRBV7-3 and TRBJ2-3, with D unclear. V lost 4 bases to trimming and J lost 6 bases, with 14 bases between them. CDR3 size: 14 residues. Per germline, CDR1 SGHTA and CDR2 FQGTGA. CDR3 in DNA: TGTGCCAGCAGCTCCGGGCTCCTCTGGGATACGCAGTATTTT. This translates into CASSSGLLWDTQYF.

This chain links TRBV12-3 or TRBV12-4 with TRBJ2-3, with D perhaps matching TRBD1 (5 bases). This CDR3 contains 12 residues. Trimming left V 3 bases short and J 9 bases short, with 10 bases between. CDR3 DNA sequence: TGTGCCAGCAGTTTGGGCAGGGCAACGCAGTATTTT. It encodes CASSLGRATQYF.

The V gene is TRBV19, the J gene TRBJ2-1; TRBD1 agrees at 7 bases. J gave up 12 bases and V 5 bases, and 10 bases lay outside the gene matches. The CDR3 totals 13 residues. Germline CDR1 LNHDA, CDR2 SQIVND (reference sequence). DNA of the CDR3: TGTGCCAGTAGTCCGGCACAGGGGCTGGTGCAGTTCTTC. Translated, it gives CASSPAQGLVQFF.

This clonotype was recorded many times. The chain links TRBV3-1 to TRBJ2-1; a weak D match, TRBD1 (6 bases). The germline V gene has CDR1 LGHDT and CDR2 YNNKEL (reference sequence). Deletions cut 3 bases from V and 8 bases from J, with 11 bases between. The CDR3 length is 13 residues. The chain's CDR3 is CASSHEGDDEQFF. In nucleotides, the CDR3 is TGTGCCAGCAGCCACGAGGGGGACGATGAGCAGTTCTTC.

This clonotype showed up many times. The chain employs TRBV6-5 and TRBJ1-6; TRBD1 agrees at 7 bases. The CDR3 has 14 amino acids. Germline values: CDR1 MNHEY, CDR2 SVGAGI. Trimming removed 4 bases from V and 5 bases from J; junction bases left unmatched: 2. The CDR3 DNA follows: TGTGCCAGCAGTTTTGACAGGGATAATTCACCCCTCCACTTT. This gives the protein CASSFDRDNSPLHF.